This TCR beta chain was obtained from a study of regulatory T cells in long-lasting Graves disease. iRepertoire HTBI primers and Arm-PCR of CDR3 regions built TCR beta libraries. TCRdb re-called the multiplex PCR reads with MiXCR, one entry per CDR3 protein. This table has roughly 400,000 distinct CDR3 sequences, about a sixth appearing once. Indicated time point: newly diagnosed GD, antithyroid drugs for less than 3 months. Scientists built the TCR library using RNA that was extracted from PBMCs. Patients were enrolled at an endocrinology department in Xi'an, China. This clonotype was picked up a small number of times. This sample was also put to use in a study of T cells in Graves' hyperthyroidism and ophthalmopathy. Per that study: The TCR CDR3 first-round RT-PCR relied on the HTBI primer set. A model built on 13 V-J features separated ophthalmopathy from stable hyperthyroidism.

Sequencing was performed on peripheral blood mononuclear cells (PBMCs), taken at new diagnosis, from a patient treated with antithyroid drugs. The TCR originated in a woman younger than 35 with Graves disease.

The CDR3 bases are TGCAGTGCTAGAGATCTTGGCATTCAGTACTTC. Its protein is CSARDLGIQYF. This rearrangement joins TRBV20-1 to TRBJ2-4, with unresolved D. CDR3 length equals 11 residues. Trimming cost V 0 bases and J 9 bases, with 6 bases left between them. CDR1 DFQATT and CDR2 SNEGSKA come from the germline V gene (reference sequence).